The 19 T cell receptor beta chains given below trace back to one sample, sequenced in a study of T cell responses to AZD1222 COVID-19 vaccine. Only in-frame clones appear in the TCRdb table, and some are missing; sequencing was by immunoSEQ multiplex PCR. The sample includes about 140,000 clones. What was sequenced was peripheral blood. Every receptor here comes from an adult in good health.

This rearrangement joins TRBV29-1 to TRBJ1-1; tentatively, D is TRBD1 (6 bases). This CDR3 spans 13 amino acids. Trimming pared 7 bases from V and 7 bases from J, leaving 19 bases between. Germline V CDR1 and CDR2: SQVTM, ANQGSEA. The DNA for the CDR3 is TGCAGCGCTCATGCCCTACAGGGAAATGAAGCTTTCTTT. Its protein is CSAHALQGNEAFF.

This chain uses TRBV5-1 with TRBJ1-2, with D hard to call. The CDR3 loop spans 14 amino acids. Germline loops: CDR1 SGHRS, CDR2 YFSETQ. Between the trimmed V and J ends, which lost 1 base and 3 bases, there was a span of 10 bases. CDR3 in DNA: TGCGCCAGCAGCTTGTACCAGGCCGACTATGGCTACACCTTC. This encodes CASSLYQADYGYTF.

CDR3 sequence (DNA): TGCGCCAGCAGCCCTTTTCCAGGGTCGATAGACACTGAAGCTTTCTTT. Protein product: CASSPFPGSIDTEAFF. The chain has TRBV4-1 and TRBJ1-1, with D perhaps matching TRBD1 (5 bases). Germline CDR1 MGHRA, CDR2 YSYEKL. With 4 bases removed from V and 3 bases from J, the gap between germline ends came to 18 bases. The CDR3 is 16 amino acids.

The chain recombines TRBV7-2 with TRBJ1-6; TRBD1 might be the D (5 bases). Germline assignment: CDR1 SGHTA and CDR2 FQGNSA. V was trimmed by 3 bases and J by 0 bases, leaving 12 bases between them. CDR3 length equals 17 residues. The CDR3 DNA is TGTGCCAGCAGCTTTCCGGGGGTAGACTCCTATAATTCACCCCTCCACTTT. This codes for CASSFPGVDSYNSPLHF.

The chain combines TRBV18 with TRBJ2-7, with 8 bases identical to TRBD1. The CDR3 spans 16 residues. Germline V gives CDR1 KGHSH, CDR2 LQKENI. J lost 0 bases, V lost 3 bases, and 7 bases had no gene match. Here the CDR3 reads CASSPQPGGGSYEQYF. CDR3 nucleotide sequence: TGTGCCAGCTCACCCCAACCAGGGGGCGGCTCCTACGAGCAGTACTTC.

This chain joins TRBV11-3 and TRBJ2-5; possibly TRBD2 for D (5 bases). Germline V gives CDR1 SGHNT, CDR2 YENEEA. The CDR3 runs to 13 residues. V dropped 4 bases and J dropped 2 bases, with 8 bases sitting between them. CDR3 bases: TGTGCCAGCAGCTGGAGGAGGCAAGAGACCCAGTACTTC. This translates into CASSWRRQETQYF.

CDR3 region: CASSPRRTQRPQHF. The CDR3 DNA reads as TGTGCCAGCTCACCACGGCGCACACAGAGGCCCCAGCATTTT. This chain joins TRBV18 and TRBJ1-5; D call uncertain. Germline V lookup: CDR1 KGHSH, CDR2 LQKENI. This CDR3 has 14 residues. Trimming cost V 1 base and J 9 bases, with 13 bases left between them.

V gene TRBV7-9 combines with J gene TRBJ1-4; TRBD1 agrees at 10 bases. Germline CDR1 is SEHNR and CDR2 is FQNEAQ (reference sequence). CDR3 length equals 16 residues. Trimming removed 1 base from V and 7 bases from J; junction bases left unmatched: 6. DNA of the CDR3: TGTGCCAGCAGCTTAGTAGGGACAGGGGTACGTGAAAAACTGTTTTTT. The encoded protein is CASSLVGTGVREKLFF. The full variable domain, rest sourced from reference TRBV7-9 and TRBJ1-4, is DTGVSQNPRHKITKRGQNVTFRCDPISEHNRLYWYRQTLGQGPEFLTYFQNEAQLEKSRLLSDRFSAERPKGSFSTLEIQRTEQGDSAMYLCASSLVGTGVREKLFFGSGTQLSVL.

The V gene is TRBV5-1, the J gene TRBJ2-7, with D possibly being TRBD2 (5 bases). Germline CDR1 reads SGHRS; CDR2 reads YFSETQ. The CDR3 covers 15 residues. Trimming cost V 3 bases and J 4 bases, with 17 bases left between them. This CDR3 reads CASSSRVGASYEQYF. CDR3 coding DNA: TGCGCCAGCAGCTCGAGGGTAGGTGCATCGTACGAGCAGTACTTC.

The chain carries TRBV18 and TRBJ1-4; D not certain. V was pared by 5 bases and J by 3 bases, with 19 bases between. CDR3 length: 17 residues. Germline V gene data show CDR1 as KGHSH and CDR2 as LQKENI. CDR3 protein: CASSASSSRVANEKLFF. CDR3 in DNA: TGTGCCAGCTCAGCAAGCTCTTCGAGGGTGGCTAATGAAAAACTGTTTTTT.

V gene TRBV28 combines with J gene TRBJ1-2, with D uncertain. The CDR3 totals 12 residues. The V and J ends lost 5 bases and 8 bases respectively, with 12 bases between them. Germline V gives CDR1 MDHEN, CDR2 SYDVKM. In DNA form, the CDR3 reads TGTGCCAGCAGTCCTTGGACCCTAGGCTACACCTTC. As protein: CASSPWTLGYTF.

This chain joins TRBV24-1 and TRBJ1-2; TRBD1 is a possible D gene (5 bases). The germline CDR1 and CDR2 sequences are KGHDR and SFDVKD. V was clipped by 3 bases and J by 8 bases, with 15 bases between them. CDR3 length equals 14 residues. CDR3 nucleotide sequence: TGTGCCACCAGTGATGTCCCGGGGGGGAACGGCTACACCTTC. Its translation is CATSDVPGGNGYTF.

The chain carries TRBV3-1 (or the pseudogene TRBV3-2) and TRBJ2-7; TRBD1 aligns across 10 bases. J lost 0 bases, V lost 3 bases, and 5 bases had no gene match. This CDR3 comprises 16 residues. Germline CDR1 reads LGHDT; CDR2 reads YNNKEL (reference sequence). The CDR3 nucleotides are TGTGCCAGCAGCCAGGGACAGGGGCCTCTCTCCTACGAGCAGTACTTC. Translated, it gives CASSQGQGPLSYEQYF.

For the CDR3, the DNA is TGTGCCAGCAGCTTAGCATTCAGCGCAGAGACCCAGTACTTC. As protein: CASSLAFSAETQYF. The chain carries TRBV11-2 and TRBJ2-5; D remains ambiguous. CDR3 length: 14 residues. The germline V and J ends were trimmed by 1 base and 4 bases, with 10 bases remaining between them. From germline, CDR1 is SGHAT and CDR2 FQNNGV.

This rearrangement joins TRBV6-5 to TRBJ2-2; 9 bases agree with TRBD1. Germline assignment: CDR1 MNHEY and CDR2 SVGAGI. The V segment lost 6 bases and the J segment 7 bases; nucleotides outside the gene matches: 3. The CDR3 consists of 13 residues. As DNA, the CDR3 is TGTGCCAGCAGCCGACAGGGGGACGGGGAGCTGTTTTTT. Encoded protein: CASSRQGDGELFF.

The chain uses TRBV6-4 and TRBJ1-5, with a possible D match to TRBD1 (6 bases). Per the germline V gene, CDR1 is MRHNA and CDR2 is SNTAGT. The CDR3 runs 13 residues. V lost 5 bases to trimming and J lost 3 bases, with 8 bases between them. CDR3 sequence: CASSRDTNQPQHF. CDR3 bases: TGTGCCAGCAGTCGGGACACCAATCAGCCCCAGCATTTT.

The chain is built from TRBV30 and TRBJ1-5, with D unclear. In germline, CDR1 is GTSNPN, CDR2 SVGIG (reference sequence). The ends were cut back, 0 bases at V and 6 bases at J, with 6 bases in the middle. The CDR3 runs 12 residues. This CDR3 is CAWSVLGQPQHF. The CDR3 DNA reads TGTGCCTGGAGTGTACTCGGTCAGCCCCAGCATTTT. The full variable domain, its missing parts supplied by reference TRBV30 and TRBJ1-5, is SQTIHQWPATLVQPVGSPLSLECTVEGTSNPNLYWYRQAAGRGLQLLFYSVGIGQISSEVPQNLSASRPQDRQFILSSKKLLLSDSGFYLCAWSVLGQPQHFGDGTRLSIL.

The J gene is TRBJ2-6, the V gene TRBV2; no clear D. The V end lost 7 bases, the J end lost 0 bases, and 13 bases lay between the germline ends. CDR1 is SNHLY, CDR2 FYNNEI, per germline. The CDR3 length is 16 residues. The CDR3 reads CASTPLGSSGANVLTF. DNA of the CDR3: TGTGCCAGCACACCCCTAGGTAGCTCTGGGGCCAACGTCCTGACTTTC.

Here the CDR3 DNA reads TGCGCCAGCAGCTTGGACAGGGGCGACACCGGGGAGCTGTTTTTT. Protein sequence: CASSLDRGDTGELFF. This chain joins TRBV5-1 and TRBJ2-2; 7 bases match TRBD1. CDR1 is SGHRS, CDR2 YFSETQ, per germline. The CDR3 has 15 residues. The V and J ends lost 0 bases and 3 bases, in that order; junction bases with no gene match: 2. The full variable domain, in which reference TRBV5-1 and TRBJ2-2 provide the parts outside the CDR3, is KAGVTQTPRYLIKTRGQQVTLSCSPISGHRSVSWYQQTPGQGLQFLFEYFSETQRNKGNFPGRFSGRQFSNSRSEMNVSTLELGDSALYLCASSLDRGDTGELFFGEGSRLTVL.